The 3 T cell receptor beta chains in this list originate from one sample, sequenced in a study of blood T cell repertoires in COVID-19 (dated by TCRdb to 2020 to 2022). Library generation was performed with the immunoSEQ multiplex PCR assay. TCRdb provides this immuneACCESS table in a form limited to in-frame rearrangements. Some clones are lacking; in checked studies, under half of them reflect an unresolved V gene, and why the rest are absent is not known. The sample includes about 180,000 clones, with 85% to 90% observed a single time. The ten most abundant clones make up under 25% of the sample. Specimen: peripheral blood. Receptors originate from a man in his sixties or seventies with active or convalescent COVID-19.

The genes are TRBV10-3 and TRBJ1-5, with unresolved D. Trimming took 5 bases from V and 0 from J, leaving 11 bases between them. Germline CDR1 is ENHRY and CDR2 is SYGVKD. CDR3 length: 15 amino acids. DNA of the CDR3: TGTGCCATCAGTTCCCAGGCTTATAGCAATCAGCCCCAGCATTTT. It is translated as CAISSQAYSNQPQHF.

The rearrangement joins TRBV12-3 or TRBV12-4 to TRBJ1-2; no reliable D call. The CDR3 has 12 residues. Trimming shortened V by 6 bases and J by 7 bases, and 12 bases separated the two germline ends. In nucleotides, the CDR3 is TGTGCCAGCAGCCCCCGGGGTTCTGGCTACACCTTC. Translating gives CASSPRGSGYTF.

This chain uses TRBV7-2 with TRBJ2-5, with 7 bases matching TRBD1. Looked up from germline, CDR1 is SGHTA and CDR2 is FQGNSA. The junction had 6 bases not matched to a gene; V was cut back by 4 bases and J by 4 bases. CDR3 size: 14 residues. The CDR3 region is CASSSRTGLETQYF. CDR3 sequence (DNA): TGTGCCAGCAGCTCCCGGACAGGTTTAGAGACCCAGTACTTC.